This T cell receptor (beta chain) originates from a study of T cell responses to AZD1222 COVID-19 vaccine. Turning to this clone: Its antigen remains unknown.

General study points: Per reports, nearly half of all spike-specific TCRs target regions that are unmutated in variants. The repertoires were collected only after the peak T cell response.

Assay: immunoSEQ multiplex PCR; the TCRdb copy retains only in-frame clones and omits some. The table has roughly 120,000 clones, 88% seen once. The germline V gene has CDR1 MDHEN and CDR2 SYDVKM. V was trimmed by 8 bases and J by 9 bases, leaving 14 bases between them. The CDR3 has 11 residues. The sequence was obtained from an adult in good health. The sample here was peripheral blood, taken on day 0 of MenACWY control vaccination. The rearrangement uses TRBV28 and TRBJ2-7, with D unresolved. CDR3 DNA sequence: TGTGCCAGCGGCCTCTCCCTGGGGCAGTACTTC. Amino acids: CASGLSLGQYF.